This TCR beta chain originates from a study of blood T cell repertoires in COVID-19. Clones were read by immunoSEQ multiplex PCR, and TCRdb kept only the in-frame ones, dropping some. Among about 200,000 clones listed, around 84% were seen once. CDR1 is KGHSH, CDR2 LQKENI, per germline. The CDR3 sequence is 15 residues long. V dropped 5 bases and J dropped 0; count of bases not matched to a gene: 7. The sequenced sample consisted of peripheral blood. This receptor was identified in a man aged 60-69 years with acute or convalescent COVID-19. The chain employs TRBV18 and TRBJ2-7; 7 bases map to TRBD1. Here the CDR3 reads CASSGRGQASYEQYF. The CDR3 DNA reads TGTGCCAGCTCAGGCCGCGGACAGGCCTCCTACGAGCAGTACTTC.